The next 6 T cell receptor beta chains were all read from a single sample in a study of cytomegalovirus exposure and HLA in healthy donors (dated by TCRdb to 2016 to 2017). The protocol used for the library was the immunoSEQ multiplex PCR assay. A mixture of 60 forward primers for TCR Vbeta segments and 13 reverse primers for TCR Jbeta segments was used in the multiplex PCR. As stored in TCRdb, this immuneACCESS dataset retains in-frame rearrangements with V and J assigned. A fraction of the clones does not appear; measured against another copy, unresolved V genes explain less than half of the discrepancy, and the remainder lacks a known reason. The sample table contains 35,000 to 45,000 clones; only one count was recorded for approximately 52% of them. About an eighth of the sample goes to the ten largest clones. Sample: PBMCs. All receptors come from a human donor in good health.

V usage is TRBV4-2 and J usage is TRBJ1-4; the D gene is possibly TRBD1 (5 bases). V lost 3 bases and J 8 bases, leaving 16 bases between the germline ends. The CDR3 has 15 residues. Germline V gene sequence: CDR1 LGHNA, CDR2 YNFKEQ. The CDR3: CASSHSPGLDEKLFF. The CDR3 coding sequence is TGTGCCAGCAGCCACTCCCCAGGGTTGGACGAAAAACTGTTTTTT.

The chain combines TRBV19 with TRBJ2-3; TRBD1 is a possible D gene (5 bases). The CDR3 length is 15 residues. The V gene lost 2 bases and the J gene lost 0 bases, with 9 bases spanning the gap. Germline assignment: CDR1 LNHDA and CDR2 SQIVND (reference sequence). The CDR3 sequence is CASSIQGSSTDTQYF. DNA of the CDR3: TGTGCCAGTAGTATACAGGGCAGTAGCACAGATACGCAGTATTTT.

This clone was observed a handful of times. The V gene is TRBV9, the J gene TRBJ2-6; D possibly corresponds to TRBD1 (6 bases). V was pared by 4 bases and J by 0 bases, with 14 bases between. This CDR3 has 17 amino acids. Germline-derived CDR1 and CDR2 are SGDLS and YYNGEE. DNA of the CDR3: TGTGCCAGCAGCCTCACAGGGAGCAACTCTGGGGCCAACGTCCTGACTTTC. Protein product: CASSLTGSNSGANVLTF.

This clone has just a few counts. V is TRBV27 and J is TRBJ2-2; TRBD2 matches 8 bases. CDR3 length: 16 residues. CDR1 is MNHEY, CDR2 SMNVEV, per germline (reference sequence). The ends lost 2 bases at V and 7 bases at J; junction bases unmatched: 9. This chain's CDR3 is CASSLKGLGYRGELFF. DNA of the CDR3: TGTGCCAGCAGTTTAAAGGGACTAGGGTATCGCGGGGAGCTGTTTTTT.

V gene TRBV7-2 combines with J gene TRBJ2-3; tentative D call: TRBD2 (6 bases). The CDR3 runs to 16 residues. V gave up 1 base and J gave up 1 base, with 12 bases separating them. The germline V gene encodes CDR1 SGHTA and CDR2 FQGNSA. CDR3 residues: CASSLVRGVGTDTQYF. The CDR3 DNA reads as TGTGCCAGCAGCTTAGTACGCGGGGTGGGCACAGATACGCAGTATTTT.

This clone was counted a few times. This chain connects TRBV7-9 to TRBJ1-4; weak D call: TRBD1 (5 bases). CDR3 length equals 14 residues. Germline CDR1 SEHNR, CDR2 FQNEAQ (reference sequence). Between the trimmed V and J ends, which lost 3 bases and 6 bases, there was a span of 11 bases. The CDR3 loop reads CASSLGGGDEKLFF. The CDR3 DNA reads TGTGCCAGCAGCTTGGGGGGAGGGGATGAAAAACTGTTTTTT.